The 23 T cell receptor beta chains below come from one sample, sequenced in a study of blood T cells in healthy people across ages. With a J-beta primer mix and a sample-barcoded 5' primer, a second PCR ran 7 to 11 cycles. TCRdb itself ran the 5' RACE reads through MiXCR, one entry per CDR3 protein. The sample has roughly 1.4 million distinct CDR3 sequences; around 59% are singletons. Sequencing was done on a sample of blood. Every receptor here comes from a man between 18 and 35 years old in good health.

The rearrangement uses TRBV7-2 and TRBJ1-1; D is perhaps TRBD1 (5 bases). V was clipped by 6 bases and J by 6 bases, with 11 bases between them. Germline loops: CDR1 SGHTA, CDR2 FQGNSA. The CDR3 has 12 residues. The CDR3 here is CASRGGDPEAFF. CDR3 coding DNA: TGTGCCAGCAGAGGCGGGGACCCTGAAGCTTTCTTT.

The chain recombines TRBV20-1 with TRBJ2-7; possibly TRBD2 for D (5 bases). The DNA end is a closer match to TRBJ2-5, so the J assignment may be wrong. The CDR3 sequence is 12 residues long. CDR1 is DFQATT, CDR2 SNEGSKA, per germline (reference sequence). The CDR3 loop is CSAMRGIETQYF. The CDR3 DNA sequence: TGCAGTGCAATGAGAGGGATAGAGACCCAGTACTTC.

This sequence joins TRBV15 and TRBJ1-1; D uncertain. Between the trimmed V and J ends, which lost 0 bases and 11 bases, there was a span of 10 bases. The germline gives CDR1 LNHNV, CDR2 YYDKDF (reference sequence). CDR3 length: 12 residues. CDR3 protein: CATSRDGDWAFF. CDR3 bases: TGTGCCACCAGCAGAGATGGGGATTGGGCTTTCTTT.

This clonotype was seen just once. This rearrangement joins TRBV7-9 to TRBJ2-7; 7 bases fit TRBD1. The CDR3 loop spans 16 amino acids. V lost 0 bases and J lost 2; bases outside the gene matches: 7. Germline loops: CDR1 SEHNR, CDR2 FQNEAQ (reference sequence). CDR3 amino acids: CASSLAGQTATYEQYF. The CDR3 nucleotides read TGTGCCAGCAGCTTAGCGGGACAGACGGCCACCTACGAGCAGTACTTC. The complete variable domain, with remaining parts taken from reference TRBV7-9 and TRBJ2-7, reads DTGVSQNPRHKITKRGQNVTFRCDPISEHNRLYWYRQTLGQGPEFLTYFQNEAQLEKSRLLSDRFSAERPKGSFSTLEIQRTEQGDSAMYLCASSLAGQTATYEQYFGPGTRLTVT.

This clonotype was seen a single time. The chain couples TRBV7-9 to TRBJ2-7; 12 bases fit TRBD2. This CDR3 has 15 residues. CDR1 and CDR2 from the germline V gene are SEHNR and FQNEAQ (reference sequence). V was pared by 3 bases and J by 3 bases, with 3 bases of the junction left unmatched. In DNA, the CDR3 is TGTGCCAGCAGCTTTGGACTAGCGGGATTCTACGAGCAGTACTTC. This encodes CASSFGLAGFYEQYF.

The V call is TRBV10-3, the J call TRBJ2-7; D is unresolved. Trimming left V 2 bases short and J 2 bases short, with 7 bases between. CDR3 length: 13 residues. Per the germline V gene, CDR1 is ENHRY and CDR2 is SYGVKD. CDR3 in DNA: TGTGCCATCAGTGAGGCACGAACCTACGAGCAGTACTTC. It encodes CAISEARTYEQYF.

The V call is TRBV3-1, the J call TRBJ2-1; no firm D call. Trimming took 0 bases from V and 5 from J, leaving 8 bases between them. The CDR3 is 14 residues long. Germline assignment: CDR1 LGHDT and CDR2 YNNKEL (reference sequence). The CDR3 here is CASSQEGPNNEQFF. Written as DNA, the CDR3 is TGTGCCAGCAGCCAAGAAGGGCCGAACAATGAGCAGTTCTTC.

This rearrangement joins TRBV4-1 to TRBJ2-7; possible D gene TRBD1, 5 bases. Germline CDR1 reads MGHRA; CDR2 reads YSYEKL. The CDR3 length is 15 residues. Trimming removed 0 bases from V and 2 bases from J, with 11 bases in between. CDR3 sequence reads: CASSQETGFTYEQYF. The CDR3 coding sequence is TGCGCCAGCAGCCAAGAAACAGGATTCACCTACGAGCAGTACTTC.

V gene TRBV6-1 combines with J gene TRBJ1-2; the D is unclear. V was clipped by 0 bases and J by 6 bases, with 8 bases between them. The V gene's germline CDR1 is MNHNS and CDR2 SASEGT. This CDR3 has 13 amino acids. The CDR3 loop reads CASSEAPWDGYTF. In DNA, the CDR3 is TGTGCCAGCAGTGAAGCGCCCTGGGATGGCTACACCTTC.

The chain combines TRBV19 with TRBJ2-1; the match to TRBD2 covers 13 bases. Trimming removed 10 bases from V and 4 bases from J; junction bases left unmatched: 7. This CDR3 has 15 amino acids. The V gene's germline CDR1 is LNHDA and CDR2 SQIVND (reference sequence). CDR3 nucleotides: TGTGCCACTACACTACTAGCGGGGGGGTACAATGAGCAGTTCTTC. It specifies CATTLLAGGYNEQFF.

V gene TRBV29-1 combines with J gene TRBJ2-7; weak D call: TRBD1 (6 bases). The germline V gene has CDR1 SQVTM and CDR2 ANQGSEA. The CDR3 loop spans 14 amino acids. V gave up 7 bases and J gave up 0 bases, with 16 bases separating them. The CDR3 reads CSAMGAFPSYEQYF. Here the CDR3 DNA reads TGCAGCGCCATGGGGGCCTTCCCCTCCTACGAGCAGTACTTC.

This clonotype has just a few counts. CDR3 protein: CASSQGTDPNEQFF. The CDR3 nucleotides read TGCGCCAGCAGCCAAGGGACGGACCCTAATGAGCAGTTCTTC. This sequence joins TRBV4-1 and TRBJ2-1; D gene unclear. This CDR3 spans 14 amino acids. V was clipped by 1 base and J by 7 bases, with 11 bases between them. The germline gives CDR1 MGHRA, CDR2 YSYEKL.

V and J are TRBV27 and TRBJ1-1; a weak D match, TRBD1 (6 bases). This CDR3 has 13 amino acids. Per the germline V gene, CDR1 is MNHEY and CDR2 is SMNVEV (reference sequence). V gave up 6 bases and J gave up 8 bases, with 16 bases separating them. CDR3 protein: CASRLGGGAEAFF. As DNA, the CDR3 is TGTGCCAGCAGGTTGGGAGGGGGAGCGGAAGCTTTCTTT.

The chain has TRBV4-1 and TRBJ2-7, with D possibly TRBD1 on 5 matching bases. CDR1 is MGHRA and CDR2 is YSYEKL in the germline V gene. V dropped 1 base and J dropped 2 bases, with 15 bases sitting between them. The CDR3 spans 16 residues. The CDR3 bases are TGCGCCAGCAGCCAAGTTCCCAATTCAGGGACCTACGAGCAGTACTTC. Translated: CASSQVPNSGTYEQYF.

V usage is TRBV10-3 and J usage is TRBJ2-1; either TRBD1 or TRBD2 may fit D (5 bases each). Trimming removed 5 bases at V and 0 bases at J, with 17 bases between. Germline CDR1 ENHRY, CDR2 SYGVKD. The CDR3 covers 17 residues. The CDR3 here is CAISFPGLESSYNEQFF. The CDR3 bases are TGTGCCATCAGTTTCCCGGGGCTCGAAAGCTCCTACAATGAGCAGTTCTTC.

This chain uses TRBV20-1 with TRBJ2-2; 7 nucleotides line up with TRBD1. The CDR3 covers 15 residues. The germline CDR1 and CDR2 sequences are DFQATT and SNEGSKA (reference sequence). V dropped 5 bases and J dropped 6; count of bases not matched to a gene: 12. Here the CDR3 reads CSAGPTGNKAGELFF. DNA of the CDR3: TGCAGTGCTGGGCCGACAGGGAATAAGGCCGGGGAGCTGTTTTTT.

This chain links TRBV20-1 with TRBJ1-3; a possible D gene is TRBD1 (6 bases). Germline CDR1 reads DFQATT; CDR2 reads SNEGSKA (reference sequence). V was clipped by 3 bases and J by 3 bases, with 18 bases between them. CDR3 length: 16 amino acids. In DNA, the CDR3 is TGCAGTGCTAGCGGGGGGCTACACTCATATGGAAACACCATATATTTT. Protein: CSASGGLHSYGNTIYF.

The V and J genes are TRBV10-2 and TRBJ2-3; 7 bases map to TRBD2. Germline CDR1 reads WSHSY; CDR2 reads SAAADI. V lost 3 bases, J lost 1 base, and 7 bases stayed unmatched. This CDR3 comprises 16 residues. DNA for the CDR3: TGCGCCAGCAGTGAATGGCGGGAGAACGGCACAGATACGCAGTATTTT. Translated, it gives CASSEWRENGTDTQYF.

The chain employs TRBV12-3 or TRBV12-4 and TRBJ2-1, with 8 bases matching TRBD2. The CDR3 runs 15 residues. Trimming cost V 6 bases and J 2 bases; bases outside gene matches: 6. Here the CDR3 reads CASSPLAVTYNEQFF. The CDR3 coding sequence is TGTGCCAGCAGCCCACTAGCGGTAACCTACAATGAGCAGTTCTTC.

About this clonotype: Compared with germline, one end of the junction differs, possibly owing to a read error. This rearrangement joins TRBV9 to TRBJ2-1, with a possible D match to TRBD2 (5 bases). CDR3 length: 15 residues. Per the germline V gene, CDR1 is SGDLS and CDR2 is YYNGEE. In DNA, the CDR3 is TGTGCCAGCAGTAACGCGGGCGGCACCTACAGTGAGCAGTTCTTC. This sequence encodes CASSNAGGTYSEQFF.

V usage is TRBV29-1 and J usage is TRBJ1-2; weak D call: TRBD1 (5 bases). There are 13 residues in the CDR3. V gave up 3 bases and J gave up 4 bases, with 12 bases separating them. CDR1 is SQVTM and CDR2 is ANQGSEA in the germline V gene. The CDR3 is CSVDPTGAYGYTF. The CDR3 DNA reads TGCAGCGTTGACCCCACAGGAGCCTATGGCTACACCTTC.

The rearrangement uses TRBV6-5 and TRBJ2-2, with 10 bases aligning to TRBD1. J was trimmed by 6 bases and V by 4 bases; bases with no gene match: 14. This CDR3 has 18 amino acids. CDR1 is MNHEY, CDR2 SVGAGI, per germline. DNA of the CDR3: TGTGCCAGCAGTTCCCCGTACTTCGGGACAGGGGAACCCGGGGAGCTGTTTTTT. This codes for CASSSPYFGTGEPGELFF.

The chain employs TRBV11-1 and TRBJ2-3, with D perhaps matching TRBD1 or TRBD2 (5 bases each). The V gene lost 4 bases and the J gene lost 2 bases, with 16 bases spanning the gap. Germline CDR1 reads SGHAT; CDR2 reads FQDESV (reference sequence). This CDR3 has 16 amino acids. The CDR3 nucleotides read TGTGCCAGCAGCTCATCAGGGAGCGGCTTCACAGATACGCAGTATTTT. Amino acids: CASSSSGSGFTDTQYF.